These T cell receptor beta chains were read from a single sample in a study of blood T cells in healthy people across ages. One entry per CDR3 protein, called by TCRdb with MiXCR from the 5' RACE reads. The sample shows around 1,500,000 distinct CDR3 sequences, approximately 38% of them seen only once. The sequenced sample was blood. These receptors originate from a woman aged 18 to 35 in good health. The CDR3 runs from the conserved cysteine through the conserved F or W. A D gene is named only where the DNA matches it firmly.

v_call d_call cdr3_length cdr3_aa
TRBV14 TRBD1 15 CASSFRDSSLDTQYF
TRBV7-2 TRBD2 16 CASSPRLAGFQETQYF
TRBV12-3/TRBV12-4 TRBD1 15 CASSRQGNSNQPQHF
TRBV6-7 - 15 CASRPSSGRDYGYTF
TRBV6-6 TRBD2 15 CASSYGGRGGNEQFF
TRBV12-3/TRBV12-4 TRBD1 15 CASRQGSGSKNIQYF
TRBV29-1 TRBD2 15 CSVEGSGLRANEQFF
TRBV27 TRBD1 16 CASSFSPLRGPYGYTF
TRBV5-1 - 17 CASSLAQSASGANVLTF
TRBV20-1 - 18 CSARDVGQGIGMGQPQHF
TRBV9 - 16 CASSVGGGAENQPQHF
TRBV6-1 - 15 CASQRGGLGYNEQFF
TRBV12-3/TRBV12-4 - 14 CASRRGSGFNEQFF
TRBV11-2 TRBD2 15 CASSLGVASGETQYF
TRBV20-1 - 15 CSARDRTSSGDEQFF
TRBV5-1 - 14 CASSLIGQGYEQYF
TRBV21-1 - 12 CASTPSGSEQFF
TRBV27 - 14 CASTARGALYEQYF
TRBV7-6 - 15 CASSPMAGSSYEQYF
TRBV10-3 - 14 CAISEGWDTGELFF
TRBV7-2 TRBD2 17 CASSRGLAGGSRDEQYF
TRBV20-1 - 15 CSARELRPTTDTQYF
TRBV6-1 - 14 CASSEGPVPDTQYF
TRBV20-1 - 13 CSAGSHKNTEAFF
TRBV28 - 15 CASRPGVADGYGYTF
TRBV9 - 16 CASSVGGQGNNYGYTF
TRBV19 - 14 CASSPRQAPNIQYF
TRBV12-3/TRBV12-4 TRBD2 16 CASSFGSGGAWETQYF
TRBV20-1 - 16 CSANPPGAGTEDTQYF
TRBV12-5 - 13 CASNREWDTEAFF
TRBV6-1 - 16 CASILSWPASGNEQFF
TRBV10-3 - 15 CAISESLGFESPLHF
TRBV27 TRBD1 15 CASSLNDRANSPLHF
TRBV4-1 TRBD1 14 CASSQENRGGGYTF
TRBV5-6 - 13 CASYSGTLGTQYF
TRBV15 - 14 CATSRVGENTEAFF
TRBV7-8 TRBD1 14 CASSLPGTAYGYTF